This entry is about one TCR beta chain. TCRdb reprocessed the 5' RACE reads via MiXCR and lists one record per CDR3 protein. The sample holds over 500,000 distinct CDR3 sequences, roughly 17% seen once. These data are taken from a study of T-cell memory formation after mild COVID-19. The CDR3 contains 14 residues. V dropped 10 bases and J dropped 7; count of bases not matched to a gene: 8. Germline V gene sequence: CDR1 KGHDR, CDR2 SFDVKD. The chain combines TRBV24-1 with TRBJ2-1; 11 bases line up with TRBD2. Sequencing was performed on PBMCs or a T cell subset sorted from them (not recorded which). The sequence was collected from an adult woman who had mild COVID-19 (a few samples of this study predate the infection). Cell type and time point are not known. The CDR3 nucleotides are TGTGCCACGGGTAGCGGGGGGGACAGGAATGAGCAGTTCTTC. Protein: CATGSGGDRNEQFF.